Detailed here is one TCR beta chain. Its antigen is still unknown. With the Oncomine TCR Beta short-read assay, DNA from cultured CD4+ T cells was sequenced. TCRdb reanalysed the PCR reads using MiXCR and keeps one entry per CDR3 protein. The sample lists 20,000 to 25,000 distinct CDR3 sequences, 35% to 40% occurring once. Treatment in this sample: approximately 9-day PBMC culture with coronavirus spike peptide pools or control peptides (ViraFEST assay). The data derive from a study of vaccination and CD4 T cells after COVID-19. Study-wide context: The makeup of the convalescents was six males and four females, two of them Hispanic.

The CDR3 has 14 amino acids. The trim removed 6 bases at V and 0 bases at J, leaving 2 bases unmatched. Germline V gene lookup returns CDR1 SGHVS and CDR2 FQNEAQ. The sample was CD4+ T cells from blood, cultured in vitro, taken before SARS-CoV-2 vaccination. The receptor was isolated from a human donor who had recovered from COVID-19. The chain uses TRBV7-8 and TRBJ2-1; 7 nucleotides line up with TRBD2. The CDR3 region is CASRRTSSYNEQFF. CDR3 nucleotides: TGTGCCAGCAGGCGGACTAGCTCCTACAATGAGCAGTTCTTC.